Listed below are T cell receptor beta chains from one sample, sequenced in a study of shared clonotypes between healthy human individuals. The table came from immunoSEQ multiplex PCR; TCRdb's copy has only in-frame clones and leaves some out. The sample contains 2 million to 2.5 million clones, approximately 95% of which appear only once. Specimen: naive CD4+ T cells sorted from blood. The receptors originated from a man in his late teens or twenties in good health. Both conserved end residues are part of each CDR3. Each record gives: J gene, D gene, V gene, clone size, CDR3 DNA, CDR3 protein. D genes are given only for firm matches. For some rows the clone size is stated as once, few or many, or as a class when expanded; others skip it.

J gene: TRBJ1-1
D gene: NA
V gene: TRBV29-1
clone size: NA
CDR3 DNA: TGCAGCGTTGAAGATCTCCTCGCGGCACCCGAAGCTTTCTTT
CDR3 protein: CSVEDLLAAPEAFF

J gene: TRBJ2-7
D gene: TRBD1
V gene: TRBV5-5
clone size: once
CDR3 DNA: TGTGCCAGCAGCTTGTTGGGCAGGGGGCTCGTCTCCTACGAGCAGTACTTC
CDR3 protein: CASSLLGRGLVSYEQYF

J gene: TRBJ1-1
D gene: NA
V gene: TRBV6-6
clone size: NA
CDR3 DNA: TGTGCCAGCAGTTCCAGCACTGAAGCTTTCTTT
CDR3 protein: CASSSSTEAFF

J gene: TRBJ1-1
D gene: TRBD1
V gene: TRBV5-4
clone size: NA
CDR3 DNA: TGTGCCAGCGGCTTTTCTGACAGGGGGAACACTGAAGCTTTCTTT
CDR3 protein: CASGFSDRGNTEAFF

J gene: TRBJ1-2
D gene: TRBD1
V gene: TRBV5-6
clone size: NA
CDR3 DNA: TGTGCCAGCAGCTTAAGACAGGGCGGTGGCTACACCTTC
CDR3 protein: CASSLRQGGGYTF

J gene: TRBJ2-2
D gene: NA
V gene: TRBV6-5
clone size: NA
CDR3 DNA: TGTGCCAGCAGTCCCTTCAGGGGCCCCGGGGAGCTGTTTTTT
CDR3 protein: CASSPFRGPGELFF

J gene: TRBJ1-2
D gene: TRBD1
V gene: TRBV27
clone size: NA
CDR3 DNA: TGTGCCAGCAGTTTTGATCCGGACAGGTTGGGTGGCTACACCTTC
CDR3 protein: CASSFDPDRLGGYTF

J gene: TRBJ1-6
D gene: TRBD1
V gene: TRBV6-5
clone size: NA
CDR3 DNA: TGTGCCAGCAGAGGACAGGGCAATAATTCACCCCTCCACTTT
CDR3 protein: CASRGQGNNSPLHF

J gene: TRBJ2-3
D gene: NA
V gene: TRBV2
clone size: NA
CDR3 DNA: TGTGCCAGCAGGGGGGGAAGCACAGATACGCAGTATTTT
CDR3 protein: CASRGGSTDTQYF

J gene: TRBJ2-1
D gene: NA
V gene: TRBV30
clone size: NA
CDR3 DNA: TGTGCCTGGAGCCTATCCCGGACTTACTTAGCCTACAATGAGCAGTTCTTC
CDR3 protein: CAWSLSRTYLAYNEQFF

J gene: TRBJ2-1
D gene: TRBD1
V gene: TRBV30
clone size: NA
CDR3 DNA: TGTGCCTGGAGTGGAGGACAGGGAGAACGGAAGAGCTCCTACAATGAGCAGTTCTTC
CDR3 protein: CAWSGGQGERKSSYNEQFF

J gene: TRBJ2-7
D gene: NA
V gene: TRBV11-2
clone size: NA
CDR3 DNA: TGTGCCAGCAGCGTAAGCGCCGGGACCACGGTCGGCGAGCAGTACTTC
CDR3 protein: CASSVSAGTTVGEQYF

J gene: TRBJ2-1
D gene: NA
V gene: TRBV10-2
clone size: NA
CDR3 DNA: TGCGCCAGCAGTGAGAGCACTCTAGCGCCCTACAATGAGCAGTTCTTC
CDR3 protein: CASSESTLAPYNEQFF

J gene: TRBJ2-7
D gene: TRBD2
V gene: TRBV15
clone size: NA
CDR3 DNA: TGTGCCACCAGCAGAGGGACTAGCGGGATAGAGCAGTACTTC
CDR3 protein: CATSRGTSGIEQYF

J gene: TRBJ2-7
D gene: NA
V gene: TRBV6-6
clone size: NA
CDR3 DNA: TGTGCCAGCAGTTACTCGCGGGCCGACAATTACGAGCAGTACTTC
CDR3 protein: CASSYSRADNYEQYF

J gene: TRBJ1-1
D gene: NA
V gene: TRBV5-1
clone size: NA
CDR3 DNA: TGCGCCAGCAGCTTGGCAGGGGCTGCTGAAGCTTTCTTT
CDR3 protein: CASSLAGAAEAFF

J gene: TRBJ2-6
D gene: NA
V gene: TRBV18
clone size: NA
CDR3 DNA: TGTGCCAGCTCACCACTTGTTTCCGAAAGATCTGGGGCCAACGTCCTGACTTTC
CDR3 protein: CASSPLVSERSGANVLTF

J gene: TRBJ2-2
D gene: NA
V gene: TRBV19
clone size: NA
CDR3 DNA: TGTGCCAGTAAGGACAGTTCGAACACCGGGGAGCTGTTTTTT
CDR3 protein: CASKDSSNTGELFF

J gene: TRBJ2-7
D gene: TRBD1
V gene: TRBV6-5
clone size: NA
CDR3 DNA: TGTGCCACCGGGGACAGCCTGCGCTACGAGCAGTACTTC
CDR3 protein: CATGDSLRYEQYF

J gene: TRBJ2-7
D gene: TRBD1
V gene: TRBV6-6
clone size: once
CDR3 DNA: TGTGCCAGCAATGTAAGGGACAGGGCCTACGAGCAGTACTTC
CDR3 protein: CASNVRDRAYEQYF

J gene: TRBJ2-4
D gene: NA
V gene: TRBV9
clone size: NA
CDR3 DNA: TGTGCCAGCAGCGTAGCTACCCGACAGATTATCCAACTCCTAGCCAAAAACATTCAGTACTTC
CDR3 protein: CASSVATRQIIQLLAKNIQYF

J gene: TRBJ1-6
D gene: NA
V gene: TRBV2
clone size: NA
CDR3 DNA: TGTGCCAGCAGTGAACAACAGGGTTCACCCCTCCACTTT
CDR3 protein: CASSEQQGSPLHF

J gene: TRBJ2-2
D gene: NA
V gene: TRBV2
clone size: NA
CDR3 DNA: TGTGCCAGCAGTGTAGAGAGGGGGGATCGCGGGGAGCTGTTTTTT
CDR3 protein: CASSVERGDRGELFF

J gene: TRBJ2-7
D gene: NA
V gene: TRBV11-2
clone size: NA
CDR3 DNA: TGTGCCAGCAGCATGAGGGACTCCAACTACGAGCAGTACTTC
CDR3 protein: CASSMRDSNYEQYF

J gene: TRBJ1-4
D gene: TRBD1
V gene: TRBV11-2
clone size: NA
CDR3 DNA: TGTGCCAGCAGCGTAAACAGGGGGTGGGGTGAAAAACTGTTTTTT
CDR3 protein: CASSVNRGWGEKLFF

J gene: TRBJ1-1
D gene: NA
V gene: TRBV10-2
clone size: NA
CDR3 DNA: TGCGCCAGCAGTGACCGAACCTCGTCCACTGAAGCTTTCTTT
CDR3 protein: CASSDRTSSTEAFF

J gene: TRBJ2-3
D gene: NA
V gene: TRBV21-1
clone size: NA
CDR3 DNA: TGTGCCAGCAGCAAATTTCGACAGACTAGCACAGATACGCAGTATTTT
CDR3 protein: CASSKFRQTSTDTQYF

J gene: TRBJ2-1
D gene: TRBD2
V gene: TRBV29-1
clone size: NA
CDR3 DNA: TGCAGCGTTGAGGGCGGAGCGGGGGGGAACAATGAGCAGTTCTTC
CDR3 protein: CSVEGGAGGNNEQFF

J gene: TRBJ2-7
D gene: TRBD2
V gene: TRBV7-9
clone size: NA
CDR3 DNA: TGTGCCAGCAGCCTAGCGGGAGGCCGACCGGGCGAGCAGTACTTC
CDR3 protein: CASSLAGGRPGEQYF

J gene: TRBJ2-3
D gene: TRBD1
V gene: TRBV6-5
clone size: NA
CDR3 DNA: TGTGCCAGCAGTTACTCCCTGACAGGGGCAACAGATACGCAGTATTTT
CDR3 protein: CASSYSLTGATDTQYF

J gene: TRBJ2-5
D gene: TRBD2
V gene: TRBV7-6
clone size: NA
CDR3 DNA: TGTGCCAGCAGCTTAGGTCCGACTAGCGGGGCCGAGACCCAGTACTTC
CDR3 protein: CASSLGPTSGAETQYF

J gene: TRBJ1-1
D gene: TRBD1
V gene: TRBV6-5
clone size: NA
CDR3 DNA: TGTGCCAGCAGTACGGGGGGACAGGGGACGGCTGAAGCTTTCTTT
CDR3 protein: CASSTGGQGTAEAFF

J gene: TRBJ2-7
D gene: NA
V gene: TRBV28
clone size: NA
CDR3 DNA: TGTGCCAGCAGCCCTTCCGGTAAGGCCTACTACGAGCAGTACTTC
CDR3 protein: CASSPSGKAYYEQYF

J gene: TRBJ2-2
D gene: TRBD1
V gene: TRBV10-1
clone size: NA
CDR3 DNA: TGCGCCAGCAGACGGACAGGGGAAACCGGGGAGCTGTTTTTT
CDR3 protein: CASRRTGETGELFF

J gene: TRBJ1-6
D gene: NA
V gene: TRBV6-1
clone size: NA
CDR3 DNA: TGTGCCAGCAGCTACAGACCCCCTTCACCCCTCCACTTT
CDR3 protein: CASSYRPPSPLHF

J gene: TRBJ2-5
D gene: NA
V gene: TRBV7-2
clone size: NA
CDR3 DNA: TGTGCCAGCAGCCCTTCAGAGACCCAGTACTTC
CDR3 protein: CASSPSETQYF

J gene: TRBJ2-7
D gene: NA
V gene: TRBV21-1
clone size: once
CDR3 DNA: TGTGCCAGCAGCACGTCGACAGGGGACGTCCACGAGCAGTACTTC
CDR3 protein: CASSTSTGDVHEQYF

J gene: TRBJ1-1
D gene: NA
V gene: TRBV18
clone size: once
CDR3 DNA: TGTGCCAGCTCACCACTGGCCTCGAACACTGAAGCTTTCTTT
CDR3 protein: CASSPLASNTEAFF

J gene: TRBJ2-1
D gene: NA
V gene: TRBV10-1
clone size: NA
CDR3 DNA: TGCGCCAGTTCTAGCAGAGAGGGCAATGAGCAGTTCTTC
CDR3 protein: CASSSREGNEQFF

J gene: TRBJ2-5
D gene: NA
V gene: TRBV6-6
clone size: NA
CDR3 DNA: TGTGCCAGCAGTTACCGGGCAGGGTCGTCCCAAGAGACCCAGTACTTC
CDR3 protein: CASSYRAGSSQETQYF

J gene: TRBJ1-1
D gene: NA
V gene: TRBV2
clone size: NA
CDR3 DNA: TGTGCCAGCGCGAGATACACTGAAGCTTTCTTT
CDR3 protein: CASARYTEAFF

J gene: TRBJ2-5
D gene: TRBD2
V gene: TRBV7-9
clone size: NA
CDR3 DNA: TGTGCCAGCAGCTCCCTAGCGGGTGGGGGAGAGACCCAGTACTTC
CDR3 protein: CASSSLAGGGETQYF

J gene: TRBJ1-3
D gene: TRBD1
V gene: TRBV5-6
clone size: NA
CDR3 DNA: TGTGCCAGCAGCTTGGTGGGACAGGGTAACGGAAACACCATATATTTT
CDR3 protein: CASSLVGQGNGNTIYF

J gene: TRBJ1-1
D gene: NA
V gene: TRBV15
clone size: once
CDR3 DNA: TGTGCCACCAGCAGAGGGGGGGAGCGGGTGGCTGAAGCTTTCTTT
CDR3 protein: CATSRGGERVAEAFF

J gene: TRBJ2-7
D gene: NA
V gene: TRBV15
clone size: NA
CDR3 DNA: TGTGCCACCAGCAGAGATCGCCTAGGGCAGGGCAACGAGCAGTACTTC
CDR3 protein: CATSRDRLGQGNEQYF